These T cell receptor beta chains were read from a single sample in a study of identical twins. TCRdb called the 5' RACE reads again in MiXCR, with one record for every CDR3 protein. This table has under 900,000 distinct CDR3 sequences, about 12% appearing once. This sample was also put to use in a study of yellow fever vaccine responses in identical twins.

Sequencing was carried out using PBMCs. The receptors here all came from a woman aged 18-29 years in good health. CDR3s include the opening cysteine and the closing phenylalanine or tryptophan. D genes are given only for firm matches. The size field is filled for only some rows; it gives once, few, many or a size class.

clone_size	v_call	j_call	d_call	cdr3_nt	cdr3_aa
.	TRBV2	TRBJ2-1	TRBD1	TGTGCCATCTGTCGCCGGGGACAGGCTCTGAGCTCCTACAATGAGCAGTTCTTC	CAICRRGQALSSYNEQFF
few	TRBV25-1	TRBJ2-3	.	TGTGCCAGCAGTGAGACCCATACGCAGTATTTT	CASSETHTQYF
few	TRBV10-3	TRBJ1-1	.	TGTGCCATCAGTGCCACCCCTCTCGTCAACACTGAAGCTTTCTTT	CAISATPLVNTEAFF
.	TRBV29-1	TRBJ2-6	.	TGCAGCGTACTCTCCGGGGCCAACGTCCTGACTTTC	CSVLSGANVLTF
many	TRBV11-1	TRBJ2-2	.	TGTGCCAGCAGCTTAGTATCGGTTACCGGGGAGCTGTTTTTT	CASSLVSVTGELFF
few	TRBV3-1	TRBJ2-1	TRBD2	TGTGCCAGCAGACCGGGACTAGCGGGAGCTTATGAGCAGTTCTTC	CASRPGLAGAYEQFF
many	TRBV28	TRBJ1-5	.	TGTGCCAGCAGTTTAGGGGACGGCTACAATCAGCCCCAGCATTTT	CASSLGDGYNQPQHF
few	TRBV29-1	TRBJ2-7	.	TGCAGCGCTCTGACAGCCAGCTCCTACGAGCAGTACTTC	CSALTASSYEQYF
few	TRBV10-3	TRBJ2-3	.	TGTGCCATCAGGACCCTTAAAGATACGCAGTATTTT	CAIRTLKDTQYF
many	TRBV5-1	TRBJ1-5	TRBD1	TGCGCCAGCAGCTTGACTGGGACAGGGGGGAATCAGCCCCAGCATTTT	CASSLTGTGGNQPQHF
few	TRBV13	TRBJ1-2	TRBD1	TGTGCCAGCAGCTTGACAGGGGAATCCTATGGCTACACCTTC	CASSLTGESYGYTF
few	TRBV6-1	TRBJ2-4	.	TGTGCCAGCAGTGAAGTGGGGGGTGGAAACATTCAGTACTTC	CASSEVGGGNIQYF
few	TRBV4-1	TRBJ2-7	.	TGCGCCAGCAGCCCCAAGCAAGGGTTGAGCTCCTACGAGCAGTACTTC	CASSPKQGLSSYEQYF
many	TRBV12-3/TRBV12-4	TRBJ2-7	.	TGTGCCAGCAGTTTAAGTAATATCGGGGGCCCCGAGCAGTACTTC	CASSLSNIGGPEQYF
.	TRBV5-4	TRBJ2-3	.	TGTGCCAGGAGCCCTAGGCAACAGGGCCCAGATACGCAGTATTTT	CARSPRQQGPDTQYF
once	TRBV2	TRBJ2-3	TRBD2	TGTGCCATCTGCCCCCCGGTAGACCGGACTAGCGGTAGCACAGATACGCAGTATTTT	CAICPPVDRTSGSTDTQYF
many	TRBV7-9	TRBJ2-2	.	TGTGCCAGCAGCAACCCCACCGGGGAGCTGTTTTTT	CASSNPTGELFF
few	TRBV3-1	TRBJ1-1	.	TGTGCCAGCAGCCCCAGAGGGGCCGGGGAAGCTTTCTTT	CASSPRGAGEAFF
few	TRBV28	TRBJ1-5	.	TGTGCCAGCAGTTTATGGCTCCCTAATAGCAATCAGCCCCAGCATTTT	CASSLWLPNSNQPQHF
.	TRBV19	TRBJ2-6	TRBD1	TGTGCCAGTAGTTCCCGCTACTCCGGGACAGGGAGCTCTGGGGCCAACGTCCTGACTTTC	CASSSRYSGTGSSGANVLTF
.	TRBV5-1	TRBJ2-1	TRBD2	TGCGCCAGCAGCTTGTATTTTTCGGGGGGGCGTCTCCACAATGAGCAGTTCTTC	CASSLYFSGGRLHNEQFF
many	TRBV12-3/TRBV12-4	TRBJ2-2	TRBD2	TGTGCCAGCAGTTTTTTACCGGGGGGGACGAACACCGGGGAGCTGTTTTTT	CASSFLPGGTNTGELFF
many	TRBV4-1	TRBJ2-3	.	TGCGCCAGCAGCCAAAGGAGCGGTCCTAGCACAGATACGCAGTATTTT	CASSQRSGPSTDTQYF
.	TRBV5-1	TRBJ2-1	.	TGCGCCAGCAGGACGGGCGCAACCAATGAGCAGTTCTTC	CASRTGATNEQFF
.	TRBV20-1	TRBJ2-1	.	TGCAGTGCTAGAGAGGGGGCGCGGAATGAGCAGTTCTTC	CSAREGARNEQFF
few	TRBV2	TRBJ2-2	.	TGTGCCATCACAGGGTTAGAAAACACCGGGGAGCTGTTTTTT	CAITGLENTGELFF
few	TRBV28	TRBJ2-7	.	TGTGCCAGCCGAACGGGTGGACGCTCCTACGAGCAGTACTTC	CASRTGGRSYEQYF
.	TRBV7-2	TRBJ2-4	TRBD2	TGTGCCAGCAGCTTAGCCCCCCGACTAGCGGGAGCCAAAAACATTCAGTACTTC	CASSLAPRLAGAKNIQYF
few	TRBV6-1	TRBJ2-3	.	TGTGCCAGCACGGACTACGCAGATACGCAGTATTTT	CASTDYADTQYF
few	TRBV10-1	TRBJ1-1	.	TGCGCCAGCAGTGATGGGGCCGACGGGGCTTTCTTT	CASSDGADGAFF
.	TRBV27	TRBJ1-1	.	TGTGCCAGCAGTTTTCGGGGATTTAGCACTGAAGCTTTCTTT	CASSFRGFSTEAFF
many	TRBV5-1	TRBJ2-3	TRBD2	TGCGCCAGCAGTCTTAGGGCTAGCGGCCGATTTTCAGATACGCAGTATTTT	CASSLRASGRFSDTQYF
few	TRBV19	TRBJ2-2	.	TGTGCCAGTACCACAAGGGTAGGGTCCGGGGAGCTGTTTTTT	CASTTRVGSGELFF
many	TRBV5-6	TRBJ2-1	TRBD2	TGTGCCAGCAGCTTCAAACTCTTCCGGGAGGGCCGGAATGAGCAGTTCTTC	CASSFKLFREGRNEQFF
.	TRBV13	TRBJ2-5	.	TGTGCCAGCAGCTATACCACTTCACGGGACCAAGAGACCCAGTACTTC	CASSYTTSRDQETQYF
.	TRBV6-1	TRBJ2-1	TRBD2	TGTGCCAGCAGTGAGAGCGGGGGGGCCCTCCGTATGCCGTTCTTC	CASSESGGALRMPFF
.	TRBV28	TRBJ1-6	.	TGTGCCAGCAGTTTTAGCGGGAGCTCCTATAATTCACCCCTCCACTTT	CASSFSGSSYNSPLHF
many	TRBV28	TRBJ2-7	.	TGTGCCAGCAGTGGGCGGGTGCAGGACGAGCAGTACTTC	CASSGRVQDEQYF
few	TRBV5-1	TRBJ2-1	.	TGCGCCAGCAGCTTGGAGGGCTGGGGTAGGTCCTACAATGAGCAGTTCTTC	CASSLEGWGRSYNEQFF
few	TRBV4-2	TRBJ2-7	TRBD2	TGTGCCAGCAGCCAAGATACCTCTGCTTGGATTAGCGGGAGCTCCTACGAGCAGTACTTC	CASSQDTSAWISGSSYEQYF
.	TRBV2	TRBJ1-6	TRBD1	TGTGCCAGCAGTGACCCGGGACAGGGGACTCCACCCCTCCACTTT	CASSDPGQGTPPLHF
.	TRBV3-1	TRBJ2-7	TRBD2	TGTGCCTGCAGTCAATGGGGACTAGCGGGGATGGGGACCTACGAGCAGTACTTC	CACSQWGLAGMGTYEQYF
.	TRBV19	TRBJ2-2	.	TGTGCCAGTAGCCACGTCCTAGGTTCCGGGGAGCTGTTTTTT	CASSHVLGSGELFF
.	TRBV20-1	TRBJ2-5	.	TGCAGTGCTAGAGCCTCGTGGGACCAAGAGACCCAGTACTTC	CSARASWDQETQYF
few	TRBV6-1	TRBJ2-1	.	TGTGCCAGCGGGACCCGTTCCTACAATGAGCAGTTCTTC	CASGTRSYNEQFF
few	TRBV7-9	TRBJ1-1	.	TGTGCCAGCAGCTTACTGGGCACCTTTAGCACTGAAGCTTTCTTT	CASSLLGTFSTEAFF
.	TRBV2	TRBJ2-5	TRBD1	TGTGCCAGCGCCAAAACAGGGGTCCACCAAGAGACCCAGTACTTC	CASAKTGVHQETQYF
.	TRBV3-1	TRBJ2-4	.	TGTGCCAGCAGCCAAGTCAGAGGGTTTGGGGACAAAAACATTCAGTACTTC	CASSQVRGFGDKNIQYF
many	TRBV10-3	TRBJ2-3	.	TGTGCCATCAGTCTTACTAGCACAGATACGCAGTATTTT	CAISLTSTDTQYF
.	TRBV20-1	TRBJ2-1	TRBD2	TGCAGTGCTAGAGAACTAGCGGGGGGGCCGAGGAATGAGCAGTTCTTC	CSARELAGGPRNEQFF
.	TRBV20-1	TRBJ2-3	.	TGCAGTGCCCTGCCGGGGGGCGGGGGCCTGGGGACGCAGTATTTT	CSALPGGGGLGTQYF
few	TRBV5-6	TRBJ2-1	.	TGTGCCAGCTCACGAGGGGCAGGACGGAATGAGCAGTTCTTC	CASSRGAGRNEQFF
.	TRBV2	TRBJ2-3	.	TGTGCCAGCAGGAACTCCCCATCAGGCACAGATACGCAGTATTTT	CASRNSPSGTDTQYF
.	TRBV3-1	TRBJ2-7	TRBD2	TGTGCCAGCAGCCAAGAGCCTAGCGGCTTCTACGAGCAGTACTTC	CASSQEPSGFYEQYF